This passage covers 32 T cell receptor beta chains from one sample sequenced in a study of cytomegalovirus exposure and HLA in healthy donors. PCR employed 60 Vbeta and 13 Jbeta primers. TCRdb keeps only in-frame clones here, not all; method: immunoSEQ multiplex PCR. The sample records 90,000 to 120,000 clones, over 75% being singletons. Specimen: PBMCs. These receptors were obtained from a man aged 25 to 45 in good health and CMV-seronegative.

The V and J genes are TRBV19 and TRBJ1-1; 9 bases match TRBD1. The CDR3 covers 14 residues. Germline lookup yields CDR1 LNHDA and CDR2 SQIVND (reference sequence). With V trimmed by 4 bases and J by 3 bases, 3 bases remained unmatched. The CDR3 bases are TGTGCCAGTAGTACCGGGACAGGGCACACTGAAGCTTTCTTT. This translates into CASSTGTGHTEAFF.

In DNA form, the CDR3 reads TGTGCCAGCAGTTACGCCAGTACTAACTATGGCTACACCTTC. This codes for CASSYASTNYGYTF. The V and J genes are TRBV6-5 and TRBJ1-2; no definite D call. The CDR3 is 14 residues long. Between the trimmed V and J ends, which lost 2 bases and 0 bases, there was a span of 7 bases. Germline lookup yields CDR1 MNHEY and CDR2 SVGAGI.

The V call is TRBV13, the J call TRBJ2-7; 8 bases are shared with TRBD1. The length of the CDR3 is 14 residues. Germline loops: CDR1 PRHDT, CDR2 FYEKMQ (reference sequence). Trimming took 5 bases from V and 3 from J; bases not matched to a gene: 6. DNA for the CDR3: TGTGCCAGCAGCCCGGGGACAGGCCACTACGAGCAGTACTTC. This codes for CASSPGTGHYEQYF.

This clone was observed a single time. The chain couples TRBV29-1 to TRBJ1-2; 7 positions match TRBD1. Germline lookup yields CDR1 SQVTM and CDR2 ANQGSEA. The J segment lost 2 bases and the V segment lost 8 bases, leaving 5 bases of the junction unmatched. This CDR3 is built from 12 residues. CDR3 region: CSLGQPNYGYTF. For the CDR3, the DNA is TGCAGCTTGGGACAGCCAAACTATGGCTACACCTTC.

J is TRBJ1-1 and V is TRBV15; unclear D gene. This CDR3 is 14 amino acids long. Trimming removed 0 bases from V and 4 bases from J, with 9 bases in between. The V gene's germline CDR1 is LNHNV and CDR2 YYDKDF (reference sequence). The CDR3 bases are TGTGCCACCAGCAGAGATCGACGGGGCACTGAAGCTTTCTTT. Translating it yields CATSRDRRGTEAFF. Variable domain in full (rest from reference TRBV15 and TRBJ1-1): DAMVIQNPRYQVTQFGKPVTLSCSQTLNHNVMYWYQQKSSQAPKLLFHYYDKDFNNEADTPDNFQSRRPNTSFCFLDIRSPGLGDTAMYLCATSRDRRGTEAFFGQGTRLTVV.

This clone was seen a handful of times. CDR3: CASSVSDTQYF. The CDR3 coding sequence is TGTGCCAGCAGTGTCTCCGATACGCAGTATTTT. V gene TRBV25-1 combines with J gene TRBJ2-3; D is undetermined. The CDR3 sequence is 11 residues long. Germline loops: CDR1 MGHDK, CDR2 SYGVNS. Trimming removed 4 bases at V and 6 bases at J, with 5 bases between.

This clone was counted a single time. This is likely a read error, given that the CDR3 carries no conserved phenylalanine or tryptophan at its end. The chain uses TRBV6-5 and TRBJ1-5, with 7 bases fitting TRBD1. Germline-derived CDR1 and CDR2 are MNHEY and SVGAGI. This CDR3 has 13 residues. The V and J ends lost 7 bases and 3 bases, in that order; junction bases with no gene match: 3. In DNA form, the CDR3 reads TGTGCCAGCAAGGGACAGTCCAATCAGCCCCAGCATGTT. It yields the protein CASKGQSNQPQHV.

This chain connects TRBV5-6 to TRBJ2-3, with D hard to call. Germline V CDR1 and CDR2: SGHDT, YYEEEE. V was cut by 2 bases and J by 5 bases, with 18 bases left in between. The CDR3 covers 16 residues. This chain's CDR3 is CASSFGLGEAEDTQYF. The DNA of the CDR3 is TGTGCCAGCAGCTTTGGGTTAGGAGAGGCCGAAGATACGCAGTATTTT. The full variable domain, its missing parts supplied by reference TRBV5-6 and TRBJ2-3, is DAGVTQSPTHLIKTRGQQVTLRCSPKSGHDTVSWYQQALGQGPQFIFQYYEEEERQRGNFPDRFSGHQFPNYSSELNVNALLLGDSALYLCASSFGLGEAEDTQYFGPGTRLTVL.

This rearrangement joins TRBV4-1 to TRBJ2-1; 11 bases are shared with TRBD1. This CDR3 has 17 amino acids. Germline CDR1 and CDR2: MGHRA and YSYEKL. Trimming took 4 bases from V and 7 from J; bases not matched to a gene: 12. CDR3 bases: TGCGCCAGCAGCCTAACGTCAGCCGGGACAGGGGGTAATGAGCAGTTCTTC. Translation gives CASSLTSAGTGGNEQFF.

The V and J genes are TRBV5-1 and TRBJ2-5, with 9 bases lining up with TRBD1. The V and J ends lost 5 bases and 5 bases, in that order; junction bases with no gene match: 7. This CDR3 contains 14 residues. Germline V gene lookup returns CDR1 SGHRS and CDR2 YFSETQ. Here the CDR3 reads CASSSGTGYETQYF. CDR3 coding DNA: TGCGCCAGCAGTTCCGGGACAGGGTACGAGACCCAGTACTTC.

This clone has a handful of counts. The chain recombines TRBV25-1 with TRBJ2-3; weak D call: TRBD1 (6 bases). This CDR3 spans 15 amino acids. CDR1 is MGHDK and CDR2 is SYGVNS in the germline V gene. V was trimmed by 1 base and J by 3 bases, leaving 11 bases between them. The CDR3 DNA sequence: TGTGCCAGCAGTGAATCTGGGACACATACAGATACGCAGTATTTT. Translated, it gives CASSESGTHTDTQYF.

The chain couples TRBV7-6 to TRBJ2-1; 8 bases line up with TRBD2. Germline values: CDR1 SGHVS, CDR2 FNYEAQ. The ends lost 1 base at V and 6 bases at J; junction bases unmatched: 2. There are 14 residues in the CDR3. The CDR3 DNA is TGTGCCAGCAGCTTAGGGGCGGGAGGCAATGAGCAGTTCTTC. It encodes CASSLGAGGNEQFF.

This clone was counted between two and nine times. V and J are TRBV2 and TRBJ2-6, with TRBD1 matching over 7 bases. The V segment lost 8 bases and the J segment 3 bases; nucleotides outside the gene matches: 7. Germline V gives CDR1 SNHLY, CDR2 FYNNEI. This CDR3 is 15 amino acids long. In nucleotides, the CDR3 is TGTGCCAGCGGAGAGAGGGGGCTTGGGGCCAACGTCCTGACTTTC. It encodes CASGERGLGANVLTF.

The rearrangement links TRBV29-1 to TRBJ1-1, with D tentatively TRBD1 (6 bases). From germline, CDR1 is SQVTM and CDR2 ANQGSEA. Trimming removed 3 bases at V and 0 bases at J, with 14 bases between. This CDR3 has 15 residues. The CDR3 DNA reads TGCAGCGTTGACCCCACCGGACAGATGAACACTGAAGCTTTCTTT. It is translated as CSVDPTGQMNTEAFF.

The V and J genes are TRBV5-1 and TRBJ2-1; D is possibly TRBD2 (6 bases). Looked up from germline, CDR1 is SGHRS and CDR2 is YFSETQ. This CDR3 comprises 14 residues. V was trimmed by 3 bases and J by 0 bases, leaving 7 bases between them. The DNA for the CDR3 is TGCGCCAGCAGCTCCGGGGGCTCCTACAATGAGCAGTTCTTC. Protein product: CASSSGGSYNEQFF.

The rearrangement links TRBV4-1 to TRBJ2-3, with 9 bases aligning to TRBD2. Trimming cost V 4 bases and J 4 bases; bases outside gene matches: 9. This CDR3 is 16 amino acids long. Germline CDR1 reads MGHRA; CDR2 reads YSYEKL. CDR3 residues: CASSLQPGLAADTQYF. As DNA, the CDR3 is TGCGCCAGCAGCCTACAACCGGGACTAGCCGCAGATACGCAGTATTTT.

The V gene is TRBV27, the J gene TRBJ1-1; D possibly corresponds to TRBD1 (5 bases). The CDR3 contains 14 residues. Trimming removed 2 bases at V and 10 bases at J, with 17 bases between. From germline, CDR1 is MNHEY and CDR2 SMNVEV (reference sequence). The CDR3 DNA reads as TGTGCCAGCAGTTTAGCAGGGTCCCCCCTCGGAGCTTTCTTT. Encoded protein: CASSLAGSPLGAFF.

The CDR3 spells CASSSLKRWYF. The CDR3 coding sequence is TGTGCCAGCAGTTCCCTTAAGAGGTGGTACTTC. This chain connects TRBV28 to TRBJ2-7; no definite D call. Germline V gene lookup returns CDR1 MDHEN and CDR2 SYDVKM. This CDR3 is built from 11 residues. The V end lost 4 bases, the J end lost 12 bases, and 13 bases lay between the germline ends.

For this clone: The junction and the germline gene differ at one end; a read error may be behind it. V is TRBV5-6 and J is TRBJ1-6; a weak D match, TRBD1 (6 bases). The germline V gene has CDR1 SGHDT and CDR2 YYEEEE. This CDR3 contains 17 residues. Here the CDR3 reads CASSLGDRTSYNSPLHF. CDR3 DNA sequence: TGTGCCAGCAGTTTGGGCGACAGGACCTCCTATAATTCACCCCTCCACTTT.

This chain joins TRBV6-1 and TRBJ2-5; D gene unclear. CDR1 MNHNS and CDR2 SASEGT come from the germline V gene. The CDR3 runs to 14 residues. Trimming shortened V by 6 bases and J by 5 bases, and 16 bases separated the two germline ends. CDR3 sequence: CASSAGLGRETQYF. In DNA form, the CDR3 reads TGTGCCAGCAGCGCCGGTCTAGGAAGGGAGACCCAGTACTTC.

The chain couples TRBV5-4 to TRBJ2-7, with D maybe TRBD1 (5 bases). The CDR3 extends over 13 amino acids. Trimming left V 1 base short and J 5 bases short, with 10 bases between. Germline values: CDR1 SGHNT, CDR2 YYREEE (reference sequence). DNA for the CDR3: TGTGCCAGCAGCTTGATAGGGGTCGACGAGCAGTACTTC. The encoded protein is CASSLIGVDEQYF.

This clone was detected only once. The V and J genes are TRBV7-9 and TRBJ2-4, with TRBD1 as a possible D gene (6 bases). This CDR3 contains 17 residues. V was pared by 1 base and J by 5 bases, with 18 bases between. Germline V gives CDR1 SEHNR, CDR2 FQNEAQ (reference sequence). The CDR3 DNA follows: TGTGCCAGCAGCTTAGGTAACACCCGGGACACAGAAAACATTCAGTACTTC. This gives the protein CASSLGNTRDTENIQYF.

The chain is built from TRBV10-2 and TRBJ1-5; D not certain. In germline, CDR1 is WSHSY, CDR2 SAAADI. V gave up 3 bases and J gave up 6 bases, with 9 bases separating them. The CDR3 runs to 13 residues. CDR3 nucleotides: TGCGCCAGCAGTGAAACAGTTCGTCAGCCCCAGCATTTT. This sequence encodes CASSETVRQPQHF.

V and J are TRBV6-4 and TRBJ1-1, with 9 positions matching TRBD1. CDR1 and CDR2 (germline): MRHNA, SNTAGT. This CDR3 is built from 21 residues. The V gene end was trimmed by 0 bases and the J gene end by 3 bases; junction bases not matched to a gene: 20. The CDR3 coding sequence is TGTGCCAGCAGTGACTCACCCCCGGGACAGGGTTATCTCTTACGGGACACTGAAGCTTTCTTT. This codes for CASSDSPPGQGYLLRDTEAFF.

The J gene is TRBJ2-7, the V gene TRBV7-9, with a weak D call TRBD1 (7 bases). V lost 2 bases and J lost 5, with 16 bases in between. Germline V lookup: CDR1 SEHNR, CDR2 FQNEAQ (reference sequence). This CDR3 region has 15 residues. The CDR3 region is CASSLRAQGGDEQYF. DNA of the CDR3: TGTGCCAGCAGCTTACGGGCCCAGGGGGGCGACGAGCAGTACTTC.

The gene calls are TRBV5-1 and TRBJ2-1; the match to TRBD2 covers 9 bases. Germline lookup yields CDR1 SGHRS and CDR2 YFSETQ. With V trimmed by 0 bases and J by 7 bases, 5 bases remained unmatched. The CDR3 is 15 amino acids. The CDR3 DNA sequence: TGCGCCAGCAGCTTGGCCTGGCGGGAGGGGAATGAGCAGTTCTTC. Translating gives CASSLAWREGNEQFF.

V is TRBV30 and J is TRBJ1-1; 8 nucleotides align to TRBD1. CDR1 GTSNPN and CDR2 SVGIG come from the germline V gene (reference sequence). The CDR3 consists of 15 residues. V lost 2 bases, J lost 7 bases, and 12 bases stayed unmatched. Here the CDR3 reads CAWSPPDRDLGEAFF. The DNA for the CDR3 is TGTGCCTGGAGTCCCCCGGACAGGGATTTGGGTGAAGCTTTCTTT.

The rearrangement joins TRBV15 to TRBJ2-7; the D gene is possibly TRBD2 (6 bases). This CDR3 is built from 13 residues. The germline V gene encodes CDR1 LNHNV and CDR2 YYDKDF (reference sequence). V was cut by 5 bases and J by 5 bases, with 13 bases left in between. CDR3 coding DNA: TGTGCCACCAGCCCGTGGAGGACTAACGAGCAGTACTTC. Translated, it gives CATSPWRTNEQYF.

The chain employs TRBV9 and TRBJ1-1; 7 nucleotides line up with TRBD1. Per germline, CDR1 SGDLS and CDR2 YYNGEE. V lost 0 bases to trimming and J lost 4 bases; unmatched junction nucleotides: 3. The length of the CDR3 is 14 residues. The CDR3 sequence is CASSVEGGGTEAFF. In DNA form, the CDR3 reads TGTGCCAGCAGCGTAGAAGGGGGCGGCACTGAAGCTTTCTTT.

The chain joins TRBV2 to TRBJ2-7; no reliable D call. Looked up from germline, CDR1 is SNHLY and CDR2 is FYNNEI. The germline V and J ends were trimmed by 3 bases and 4 bases, with 4 bases remaining between them. The length of the CDR3 is 11 residues. CDR3 nucleotide sequence: TGTGCCAGCAGTGATCGGTACGAGCAGTACTTC. It specifies CASSDRYEQYF.

The chain uses TRBV13 and TRBJ2-7, with 11 bases aligning to TRBD2. CDR3 length: 14 amino acids. The germline V gene has CDR1 PRHDT and CDR2 FYEKMQ (reference sequence). After removal of 5 bases from V and 4 bases from J, the junction contained 4 bases not matched to a gene. Written as DNA, the CDR3 is TGTGCCAGCAGCCACCGACTAGCGGGGTACGAGCAGTACTTC. Protein sequence: CASSHRLAGYEQYF. The full variable domain, rest sourced from reference TRBV13 and TRBJ2-7, is AAGVIQSPRHLIKEKRETATLKCYPIPRHDTVYWYQQGPGQDPQFLISFYEKMQSDKGSIPDRFSAQQFSDYHSELNMSSLELGDSALYFCASSHRLAGYEQYFGPGTRLTVT.

This clone came up a few times. This chain connects TRBV7-6 to TRBJ2-1, with a possible D match to TRBD1 (6 bases). V shed 5 bases and J shed 7 bases, with 15 bases lying between them. Germline V lookup: CDR1 SGHVS, CDR2 FNYEAQ. This CDR3 spans 14 amino acids. CDR3 bases: TGTGCCAGCAGCCGCGGACAGCCGACGAATGAGCAGTTCTTC. Protein: CASSRGQPTNEQFF. Variable domain in full (rest from reference TRBV7-6 and TRBJ2-1): GAGVSQSPRYKVTKRGQDVALRCDPISGHVSLYWYRQALGQGPEFLTYFNYEAQQDKSGLPNDRFSAERPEGSISTLTIQRTEQRDSAMYRCASSRGQPTNEQFFGPGTRLTVL.